This T cell receptor beta chain was obtained from a study of control samples from healthy donors and cancer patients. The CDR3 is 13 amino acids. Trimming took 4 bases from V and 3 from J, leaving 10 bases between them. The data were produced by immunoSEQ multiplex PCR, yet TCRdb's version contains in-frame clones alone and is incomplete. The sample holds around 94,000 clones, 86% seen once. The V gene is TRBV12-3 or TRBV12-4, the J gene TRBJ2-7; D unresolved. The sequence was collected from a woman aged 50 to 65 in good health. Specimen: blood. This CDR3 is CASSSTAIYEQYF. The CDR3 nucleotides read TGTGCCAGCAGTTCAACAGCTATCTACGAGCAGTACTTC.